Described below is a single TCR beta chain sequence and its context. The sample comes from a study of blood T cell repertoires in COVID-19. CDR3 length: 17 amino acids. CDR1 and CDR2 from the germline V gene are SGHVS and FNYEAQ. Trimming left V 1 base short and J 7 bases short, with 19 bases between. This table comes from immunoSEQ multiplex PCR, and its TCRdb copy is limited to in-frame clones, with some not included. The top ten clones hold 2.6% of a sample with roughly 200,000 clones, about 88% of them seen once. The J gene is TRBJ1-4, the V gene TRBV7-6, with D perhaps matching TRBD1 (6 bases). This clonotype originated in a woman aged 25 to 39 who had recovered from COVID-19. Sequencing was performed on PBMCs or T cells enriched from blood (not recorded which). DNA for the CDR3: TGTGCCAGCAGCTTAGGGGTGGCAGGGGCGCCGCGTGAAAAACTGTTTTTT. Translating gives CASSLGVAGAPREKLFF.